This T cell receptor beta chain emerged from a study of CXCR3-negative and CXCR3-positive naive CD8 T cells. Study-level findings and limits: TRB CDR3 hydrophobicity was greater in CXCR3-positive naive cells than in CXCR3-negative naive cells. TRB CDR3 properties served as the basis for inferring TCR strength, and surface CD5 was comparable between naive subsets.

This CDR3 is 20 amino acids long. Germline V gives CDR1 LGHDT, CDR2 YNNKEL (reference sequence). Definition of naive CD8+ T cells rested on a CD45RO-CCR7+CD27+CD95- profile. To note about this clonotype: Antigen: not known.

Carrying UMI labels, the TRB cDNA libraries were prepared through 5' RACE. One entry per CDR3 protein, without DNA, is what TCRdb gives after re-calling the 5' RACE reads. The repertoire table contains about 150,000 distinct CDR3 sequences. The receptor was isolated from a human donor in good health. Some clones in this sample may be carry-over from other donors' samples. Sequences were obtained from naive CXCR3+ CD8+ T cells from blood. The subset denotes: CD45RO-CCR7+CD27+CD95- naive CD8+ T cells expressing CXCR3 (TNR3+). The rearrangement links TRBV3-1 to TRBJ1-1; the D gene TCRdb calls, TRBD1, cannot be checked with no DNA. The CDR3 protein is CASSQGKILKLSYTNTEAFF.